This TCR beta chain was identified during a study of cytomegalovirus exposure and HLA in healthy donors. Study information: An analysis done earlier identified about 100 million unique TCR beta sequences from about 179 million T cells. Study findings and constraints: Both high specificity and high sensitivity reportedly marked the classifier's diagnosis of cytomegalovirus status. The study found most TCR sequences rare, yet found some public TCRs in many donors.

About this clone: Its antigen is undetermined.

It was with 60 Vbeta and 13 Jbeta primers that the PCR ran. Assay used: immunoSEQ multiplex PCR; TCRdb lists only in-frame clones, some missing. The sample carries about 89,000 clones, around 74% recorded once. Every donor was a healthy person donating bone marrow. The CDR3 is 13 residues long. Trimming left V 7 bases short and J 6 bases short, with 12 bases between. Per germline, CDR1 MGHRA and CDR2 YSYEKL. The chain uses TRBV4-1 and TRBJ1-4; D unresolved. The receptor comes from a male donor in good health and CMV-seronegative. Sequenced input: PBMCs. Here the CDR3 reads CASTLVEHEKLFF. The CDR3 nucleotides are TGCGCCAGCACCCTTGTGGAGCATGAAAAACTGTTTTTT.